The sequence of this T cell receptor beta chain was determined in a study of cytomegalovirus exposure and HLA in healthy donors. Study as a whole: Genetic ancestry analysis placed about 84% of the 400 or so donors that were genotyped in the Caucasian-associated cluster. Findings of the study overall: The study labeled 170 or so TCR beta chains cytomegalovirus-associated. A later analysis, which compared TCR beta chains of equal frequency, found the HLA-associated ones more clonally expanded. Later, TCR association rates were found to vary by HLA locus, highest for DRB1 and lowest for HLA-C.

CDR1 and CDR2 from the germline V gene are SEHNR and FQNEAQ (reference sequence). CDR3 length: 17 amino acids. The PCR used 60 Vbeta and 13 Jbeta primers. Only in-frame clones appear in the TCRdb table, and some are missing; sequencing was by immunoSEQ multiplex PCR. The sample contains over 150,000 clones, roughly 78% of which appear only once. Worth noting for this clone: The antigen is undetermined. Sequence at one end of the junction differs from germline and may be a read error.

The chain has TRBV7-9 and TRBJ2-7; 8 bases align to TRBD2. The receptor's source is a woman in her forties or fifties in good health and CMV-seropositive. Material: PBMCs. This CDR3 reads CSSSEGLSGVSHYEQYF. DNA for the CDR3: TGTTCCAGCAGTGAAGGGCTTAGCGGGGTCTCCCACTACGAGCAGTACTTC.